This is a list of T cell receptor beta chains from one sample in a study of early stage breast cancer tumors. The data were produced by immunoSEQ multiplex PCR, yet TCRdb's version contains in-frame clones alone and is incomplete. This table has tens of thousands of clones, approximately 72% appearing once. Source material: blood. The receptors come from a person aged 45-60 years with breast cancer. The CDR3 runs from the conserved cysteine through the conserved F or W. Each record gives: J gene, D gene, clone size, V gene, CDR3 DNA, CDR3 protein. The D gene is left open where the match is weak. Where a row states a size, it is once, few, many or the class of an expanded clone; other rows omit it.

>TRBJ2-7|TRBD2|few|TRBV6-1
TGTGCCAGCAGTGCCGTATGGGGAGGGACCTACGAGCAGTACTTC
CASSAVWGGTYEQYF
>TRBJ1-4|-|few|TRBV4-3
TGCGCCAGCAGCCAAGGTGGAGTGAAGGAAAAACTGTTTTTT
CASSQGGVKEKLFF
>TRBJ2-5|TRBD2|-|TRBV2
TGTGCCAGCAGTGGACTAGCGGAGGGGGAGACCCAGTACTTC
CASSGLAEGETQYF
>TRBJ1-1|-|-|TRBV5-5
TGTGCCAGCAGCTTCGGGTCGAACACTGAAGCTTTCTTT
CASSFGSNTEAFF
>TRBJ2-3|-|-|TRBV25-1
TGTGCCAGCAGTCTCCCAGGGCGGGGTCCAGATACGCAGTATTTT
CASSLPGRGPDTQYF
>TRBJ1-2|-|-|TRBV7-9
TGTGCCAGCGGGGACATGGATGGCTACACCTTC
CASGDMDGYTF
>TRBJ1-2|-|few|TRBV21-1
TGTGCCAGCAAGGGACAGGGCTTAAACTATGGCTACACCTTC
CASKGQGLNYGYTF
>TRBJ2-5|-|-|TRBV5-1
TGCGCCAGCAGCCCCCGTTTCGGGGGGCGGGGACAAGAGACCCAGTACTTC
CASSPRFGGRGQETQYF
>TRBJ2-5|-|few|TRBV5-1
TGCGCCAGCAGCTTGGTCAGGTTAGAGACCCAGTACTTC
CASSLVRLETQYF
>TRBJ2-3|TRBD2|-|TRBV11-2
TGTGCCAGCAGCTTCATAGCGGGAGTCGGGTCAGATACGCAGTATTTT
CASSFIAGVGSDTQYF
>TRBJ2-5|-|-|TRBV7-7
TGTGCTAGCAGCTTAGCAGGGGTCCAAGAGACCCAGTACTTC
CASSLAGVQETQYF
>TRBJ2-7|-|-|TRBV9
TGTGCCAGCGGCCCCGGGACTCCCTACGAGCAGTACTTC
CASGPGTPYEQYF
>TRBJ2-6|-|-|TRBV6-5
TGTGCCAGCAGTTACAGGGGCTCGGCCAACGTCCTGACTTTC
CASSYRGSANVLTF
>TRBJ1-2|-|-|TRBV10-3
TGTGCCATCAGTGAGTCGGGTTTCAGGGGCTCAAACTATGGCTACACCTTC
CAISESGFRGSNYGYTF
>TRBJ1-6|-|-|TRBV5-6
TGTGCCAGCAGCTTGGCCGGGGTGAATAATTCACCCCTCCACTTT
CASSLAGVNNSPLHF
>TRBJ2-2|TRBD2|-|TRBV7-9
TGTGCCAGCAGCCGGTTAGCGGGAGGTCCGGGCGGGGAGCTGTTTTTT
CASSRLAGGPGGELFF
>TRBJ1-2|-|-|TRBV21-1
TGTGCCAGCAGCCTAATAGGGGGGGACTATGGCTACACCTTC
CASSLIGGDYGYTF
>TRBJ2-1|-|-|TRBV5-4
TGTGCCAGCATCCAACGTAACCAGGGATCGGAAAATGAGCAGTTCTTC
CASIQRNQGSENEQFF
>TRBJ1-2|-|-|TRBV6-6
TGTGCCAGCAGTTACTCAGGGCAGGGGGGCTACACCTTC
CASSYSGQGGYTF
>TRBJ2-1|-|-|TRBV9
TGTGCCAGCAGCGTAGGGGCGGGGTACTACAATGAGCAGTTCTTC
CASSVGAGYYNEQFF
>TRBJ2-1|-|-|TRBV5-1
TGCGCCAGCAGCTTGGGCGGGACGACCTACAATGAGCAGTTCTTC
CASSLGGTTYNEQFF
>TRBJ2-4|TRBD2|-|TRBV5-6
TGTGCCAGCAGCCTGTCTAGCGGATGGGACATTCAGTACTTC
CASSLSSGWDIQYF
>TRBJ2-3|-|-|TRBV5-1
TGCGCCAGCAGGCTGGCAGGGATCCGCACAGATACGCAGTATTTT
CASRLAGIRTDTQYF
>TRBJ1-5|-|-|TRBV6-6
TGTGCCAGCAGTTACCGGACAGGCAATCAGCCCCAGCATTTT
CASSYRTGNQPQHF
>TRBJ2-1|-|-|TRBV5-1
TGCGCCAGCAGCTCGGGAATAAGGGACAATGAGCAGTTCTTC
CASSSGIRDNEQFF
>TRBJ1-5|-|few|TRBV4-1
TGCGCCAGCAGCCAAGCGGGGGGGGATCAGCCCCAGCATTTT
CASSQAGGDQPQHF
>TRBJ2-5|-|-|TRBV19
TGTGCCAGTAATTCGGGTTCGGGGGAGACCCAGTACTTC
CASNSGSGETQYF
>TRBJ2-7|-|few|TRBV7-3
TGTGCCAGCAGCTTACTGGGAGCATACGAGCAGTACTTC
CASSLLGAYEQYF
>TRBJ2-5|-|-|TRBV7-8
TGTGCCAGCACCCTCGGGGGACGAAGGGAGACCCAGTACTTC
CASTLGGRRETQYF
>TRBJ1-2|TRBD1|-|TRBV10-2
TGCGCCAGCAGTGAGTCGACTCGGGCAGGGGGATATGGCTACACCTTC
CASSESTRAGGYGYTF
>TRBJ2-5|TRBD1|once|TRBV2
TGTGCCAGCAGTGGGGGGACAGGGGGGCGAGAGACCCAGTACTTC
CASSGGTGGRETQYF
>TRBJ2-1|-|medium-sized|TRBV5-8
TGTGCCAGCAGCTTGGTAGAGGCACCCTACAATGAGCAGTTCTTC
CASSLVEAPYNEQFF
>TRBJ1-5|TRBD1|-|TRBV6-5
TGTGCCAGCAGAACCCGGACAGGGGATCAGCCCCAGCATTTT
CASRTRTGDQPQHF
>TRBJ1-5|-|once|TRBV5-8
TGTGCCAGCAGCCCTCTACAGGGTTTCATGGGTCAGCCCCAGCATTTT
CASSPLQGFMGQPQHF
>TRBJ1-5|-|-|TRBV21-1
TGTGCCAGCAGCAAATTCAGTCGGACAGGGGTGAGACAGCCCCAGCATTTT
CASSKFSRTGVRQPQHF
>TRBJ2-1|-|-|TRBV27
TGTGCCAGCAGTAAGGAGGGGAATAGAAACAATGAGCAGTTCTTC
CASSKEGNRNNEQFF
>TRBJ2-1|-|-|TRBV5-4
TGTGCCAGCAGCCTTGACCAGGGGTCCTACAATGAGCAGTTCTTC
CASSLDQGSYNEQFF
>TRBJ1-1|-|few|TRBV11-3
TGTGCCAGCGGCGTTGTAGGGACAGAAGCTTTCTTT
CASGVVGTEAFF
>TRBJ2-2|-|-|TRBV7-8
TGTGCCAGCAGCTTAGAGGGGGGAGCGGGAATAAACACCGGGGAGCTGTTTTTT
CASSLEGGAGINTGELFF
>TRBJ2-5|TRBD2|-|TRBV27
TGTGCCAGCACCCATCGGGGGGGCGTTCAAGAGACCCAGTACTTC
CASTHRGGVQETQYF
>TRBJ1-2|-|-|TRBV10-3
TGTGCCATCAGTGCGCCAAAGCTGCCCTATGGCTACACCTTC
CAISAPKLPYGYTF
>TRBJ2-1|-|-|TRBV11-3
TGTGCCAGCAGCTTAGGGCAAACCTCCTACAATGAGCAGTTCTTC
CASSLGQTSYNEQFF
>TRBJ1-5|-|many|TRBV6-6
TGTGCCAGCAGGGACAGCCGCAATCAGCCCCAGCATTTT
CASRDSRNQPQHF
>TRBJ2-1|TRBD2|few|TRBV6-1
TGTGCCAGCGACCCAGCTAGCGGGGGTAATGAGCAGTTCTTC
CASDPASGGNEQFF
>TRBJ1-5|-|-|TRBV19
TGTGCCAGTACCTACGGGACTCATCAGCCCCAGCATTTT
CASTYGTHQPQHF
>TRBJ2-1|-|few|TRBV19
TGTGCCAGTAGTGGGACTGTCAGACCCTACAATGAGCAGTTCTTC
CASSGTVRPYNEQFF
>TRBJ1-4|-|few|TRBV30
TGTGCCTGGAGTCAGGACAGTACGGCGGAAAAACTGTTTTTT
CAWSQDSTAEKLFF
>TRBJ1-1|-|once|TRBV19
TGTGCCAGTAGACCACTAAGCGAAGGCACTGAAGCTTTCTTT
CASRPLSEGTEAFF
>TRBJ2-7|TRBD2|-|TRBV5-1
TGCGCCAGCAGCTCCTTTGGACTAGCGGGAGACGGCTACGAGCAGTACTTC
CASSSFGLAGDGYEQYF
>TRBJ2-7|-|-|TRBV5-5
TGTGCCAGCAGCTGGGGAGGCGGGCATTCCTACGAGCAGTACTTC
CASSWGGGHSYEQYF
>TRBJ2-5|-|-|TRBV29-1
TGCAGCGCCACATTACCAGTTTCACAAGAGACCCAGTACTTC
CSATLPVSQETQYF
>TRBJ1-2|-|-|TRBV5-1
TGCGCCAGCAGCTCAACAGGGTCCTATGGCTACACCTTC
CASSSTGSYGYTF
>TRBJ1-2|-|-|TRBV30
TGTGCCTGGAGCCGGGGGACGAATGGCTACACCTTC
CAWSRGTNGYTF
>TRBJ1-1|TRBD1|-|TRBV7-7
TGTGCTAGCAGCCCAGTGGGACAGGGAACTGAAGCTTTCTTT
CASSPVGQGTEAFF
>TRBJ2-5|-|-|TRBV30
TGTGCCTGGAGGGGGCGGGACCCGTGGGGGACCCAGTACTTC
CAWRGRDPWGTQYF
>TRBJ2-4|-|-|TRBV10-3
TGTGCCATCAGTGAGGGAGGGGGCGAGCAGAACATTCAGTACTTC
CAISEGGGEQNIQYF
>TRBJ1-1|-|-|TRBV14
TGTGCCAGCAGCCAAAGCCGGAACACTGAAGCTTTCTTT
CASSQSRNTEAFF